This T cell receptor (beta chain) is from a study of T cell responses to AZD1222 COVID-19 vaccine. Profiled with immunoSEQ multiplex PCR; TCRdb holds only in-frame clones, not every one. The data show tens of thousands of clones, around four fifths seen once. The CDR3 runs to 15 residues. Germline CDR1 and CDR2: KGHDR and SFDVKD. Germline trimming cut 5 bases from V and 3 bases from J; bases unmatched to any gene: 6. This clone is a singleton in its sample. V is TRBV24-1 and J is TRBJ2-7, with 10 positions matching TRBD1. The clonotype originates from an adult who received the AZD1222 COVID-19 vaccine. This specimen was peripheral blood, taken 28 days after the second AZD1222 dose. The CDR3 loop reads CATSGAGTGDYEQYF. In nucleotides, the CDR3 is TGTGCCACCAGTGGGGCCGGGACAGGGGACTACGAGCAGTACTTC.